The 8 T cell receptor beta chains below were found in one sample sequenced in a study of OX40 agonist ivuxolimab in advanced cancers. Some clones are missing from TCRdb's copy, which holds only in-frame ones; the method was immunoSEQ multiplex PCR. The data show 40,000 or so clones, around 81% seen once. The input for sequencing was CD4+ or CD8+ T cells sorted from blood, taken in a trial of the OX40 agonist ivuxolimab. These receptors all come from an adult with an advanced solid tumor such as melanoma, head and neck, liver or kidney cancer.

The chain couples TRBV7-3 to TRBJ1-3; D gene ambiguous. Trimming cost V 10 bases and J 5 bases, with 12 bases left between them. Germline CDR1 and CDR2: SGHTA and FQGTGA. CDR3 length equals 12 residues. In DNA form, the CDR3 reads TGTGCCACCACGGTCCGGAGAAACACCATATATTTT. It is translated as CATTVRRNTIYF.

This chain connects TRBV19 to TRBJ2-7; D unclear. Trimming pared 5 bases from V and 3 bases from J, leaving 14 bases between. The germline gives CDR1 LNHDA, CDR2 SQIVND (reference sequence). This CDR3 is built from 14 residues. The CDR3 nucleotides are TGTGCCAGTAGTCTCCGGATTGGGCTCTACGAGCAGTACTTC. This translates into CASSLRIGLYEQYF.

The chain links TRBV10-3 to TRBJ1-2; D is possibly TRBD1 (6 bases). V was shortened by 4 bases and J by 8 bases, with 14 bases between the two germline ends. The CDR3 is made up of 13 amino acids. Germline assignment: CDR1 ENHRY and CDR2 SYGVKD. The CDR3 loop is CAISANRDWGYTF. In DNA form, the CDR3 reads TGTGCCATCAGTGCAAACAGGGACTGGGGCTACACCTTC.

The CDR3 nucleotides are TGTGCCAGCAGCGCCTTCACAGATACGCAGTATTTT. Its translation: CASSAFTDTQYF. The chain links TRBV9 to TRBJ2-3, with D unresolved. CDR1 and CDR2 from the germline V gene are SGDLS and YYNGEE. The CDR3 runs 12 residues. V lost 3 bases to trimming and J lost 2 bases, with 4 bases between them.

The V and J genes are TRBV7-6 and TRBJ2-7; 8 bases agree with TRBD1. Germline V gene lookup returns CDR1 SGHVS and CDR2 FNYEAQ. The CDR3 has 14 residues. J gave up 3 bases and V 1 base, and 2 bases lay outside the gene matches. CDR3 protein: CASSLGQGRYEQYF. The CDR3 DNA follows: TGTGCCAGCAGCTTAGGACAGGGGCGCTACGAGCAGTACTTC.

The V and J genes are TRBV6-1 and TRBJ2-7; D might be TRBD1 (5 bases). CDR1 is MNHNS, CDR2 SASEGT, per germline. Trimming left V 2 bases short and J 3 bases short, with 14 bases between. This CDR3 comprises 15 residues. The CDR3 nucleotides read TGTGCCAGCAGTGAATCCCCAGGGCCCTTCTACGAGCAGTACTTC. It specifies CASSESPGPFYEQYF.

The chain recombines TRBV9 with TRBJ2-3; D perhaps matches TRBD1 (6 bases). V dropped 3 bases and J dropped 7 bases, with 15 bases sitting between them. The CDR3 extends over 14 amino acids. Germline V gene data show CDR1 as SGDLS and CDR2 as YYNGEE. The CDR3 protein is CASSATKGTNTQYF. The DNA of the CDR3 is TGTGCCAGCAGCGCCACGAAAGGGACAAATACGCAGTATTTT.

This sequence joins TRBV5-6 and TRBJ2-5; D gene unclear. V lost 1 base to trimming and J lost 3 bases, with 10 bases between them. This CDR3 contains 14 residues. Germline CDR1 SGHDT, CDR2 YYEEEE. Here the CDR3 reads CASSLTTLEETQYF. In nucleotides, the CDR3 is TGTGCCAGCAGCTTGACTACCTTAGAAGAGACCCAGTACTTC.